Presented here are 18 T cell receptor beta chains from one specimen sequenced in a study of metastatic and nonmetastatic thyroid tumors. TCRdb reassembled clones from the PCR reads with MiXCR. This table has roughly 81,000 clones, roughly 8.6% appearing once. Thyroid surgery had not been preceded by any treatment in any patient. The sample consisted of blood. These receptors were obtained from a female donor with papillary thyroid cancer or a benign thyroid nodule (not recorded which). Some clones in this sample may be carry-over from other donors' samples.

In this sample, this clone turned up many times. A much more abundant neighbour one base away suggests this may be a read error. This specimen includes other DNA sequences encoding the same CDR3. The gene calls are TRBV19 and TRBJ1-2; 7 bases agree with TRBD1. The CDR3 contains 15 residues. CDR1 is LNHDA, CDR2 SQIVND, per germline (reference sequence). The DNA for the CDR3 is TGTGCCAGCAGTAACAGGGACAGCCGGCTGCGTGGCTACACCTTC. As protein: CASSNRDSRLRGYTF. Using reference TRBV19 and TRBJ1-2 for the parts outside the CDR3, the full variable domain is DGGITQSPKYLFRKEGQNVTLSCEQNLNHDAMYWYRQDPGQGLRLIYYSQIVNDFQKGDIAEGYSVSREKKESFPLTVTSAQKNPTAFYLCASSNRDSRLRGYTFGSGTRLTVV.

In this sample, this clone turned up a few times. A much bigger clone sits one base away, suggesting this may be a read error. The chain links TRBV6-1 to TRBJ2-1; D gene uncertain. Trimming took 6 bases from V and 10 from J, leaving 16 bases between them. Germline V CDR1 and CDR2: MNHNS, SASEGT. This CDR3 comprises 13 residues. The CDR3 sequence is CASRLTLVQEQFF. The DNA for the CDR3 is TGTGCCAGCAGGCTAACTTTGGTGCAGGAGCAGTTCTTC.

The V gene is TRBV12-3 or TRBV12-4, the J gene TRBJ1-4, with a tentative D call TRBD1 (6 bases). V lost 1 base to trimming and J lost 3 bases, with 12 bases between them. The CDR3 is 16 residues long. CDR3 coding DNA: TGTGCCAGCAGTTTAGGGAGACAGGAATCTAATGAAAAACTGTTTTTT. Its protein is CASSLGRQESNEKLFF.

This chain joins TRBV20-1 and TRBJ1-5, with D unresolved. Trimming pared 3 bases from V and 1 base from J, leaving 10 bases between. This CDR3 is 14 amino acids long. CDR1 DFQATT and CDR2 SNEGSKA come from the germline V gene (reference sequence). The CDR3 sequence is CSASIRISNQPQHF. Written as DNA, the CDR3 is TGCAGTGCTAGTATCCGGATCAGCAATCAGCCCCAGCATTTT.

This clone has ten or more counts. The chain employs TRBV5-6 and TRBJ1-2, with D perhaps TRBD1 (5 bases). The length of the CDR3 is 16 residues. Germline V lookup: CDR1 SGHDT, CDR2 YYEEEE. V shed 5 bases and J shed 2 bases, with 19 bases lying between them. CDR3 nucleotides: TGTGCCAGCAGTAACCTCAGGGTACCACCCAACTATGGCTACACCTTC. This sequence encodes CASSNLRVPPNYGYTF.

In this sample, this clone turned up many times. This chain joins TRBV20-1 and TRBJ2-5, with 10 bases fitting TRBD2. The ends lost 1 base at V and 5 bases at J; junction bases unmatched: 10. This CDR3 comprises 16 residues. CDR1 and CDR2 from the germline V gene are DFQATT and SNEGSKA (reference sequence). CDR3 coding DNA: TGCAGTGCTAGAGTAGCGGGGGGTCTCATGGGGGAGACCCAGTACTTC. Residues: CSARVAGGLMGETQYF.

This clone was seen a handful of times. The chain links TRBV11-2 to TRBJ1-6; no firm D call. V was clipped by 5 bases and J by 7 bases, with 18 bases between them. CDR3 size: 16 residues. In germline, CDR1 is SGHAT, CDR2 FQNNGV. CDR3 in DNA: TGTGCCAGCAGCATGAGTTACGGCGCTCCAAATTCACCCCTCCACTTT. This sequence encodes CASSMSYGAPNSPLHF.

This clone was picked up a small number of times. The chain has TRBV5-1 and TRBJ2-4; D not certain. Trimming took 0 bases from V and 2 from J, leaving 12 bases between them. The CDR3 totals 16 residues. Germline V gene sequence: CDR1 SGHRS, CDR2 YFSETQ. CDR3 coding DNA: TGCGCCAGCAGCTTGGCCGCCGGTCGTTCCAAAAACATTCAGTACTTC. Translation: CASSLAAGRSKNIQYF. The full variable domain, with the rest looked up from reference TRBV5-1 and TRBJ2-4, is KAGVTQTPRYLIKTRGQQVTLSCSPISGHRSVSWYQQTPGQGLQFLFEYFSETQRNKGNFPGRFSGRQFSNSRSEMNVSTLELGDSALYLCASSLAAGRSKNIQYFGAGTRLSVL.

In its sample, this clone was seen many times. CDR3 in amino acids: CATSDATGGHYQETQYF. As DNA, the CDR3 is TGTGCCACCAGTGATGCCACAGGGGGCCATTACCAAGAGACCCAGTACTTC. The chain links TRBV24-1 to TRBJ2-5, with 9 bases aligning to TRBD1. The CDR3 sequence is 17 residues long. Germline V lookup: CDR1 KGHDR, CDR2 SFDVKD. With V trimmed by 3 bases and J by 0 bases, 7 bases remained unmatched.

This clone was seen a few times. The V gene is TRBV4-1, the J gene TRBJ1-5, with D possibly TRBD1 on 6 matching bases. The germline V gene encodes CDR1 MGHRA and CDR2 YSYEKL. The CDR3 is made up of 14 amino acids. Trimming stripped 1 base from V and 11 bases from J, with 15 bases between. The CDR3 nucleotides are TGCGCCAGCAGCCAAGGCTCGTCACAGGGTGCCCAGCATTTT. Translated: CASSQGSSQGAQHF.

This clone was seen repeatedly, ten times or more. The CDR3 is CASSQSTGGADSPLHF. In nucleotides, the CDR3 is TGCGCCAGCAGCCAATCGACAGGGGGCGCGGATTCACCCCTCCACTTT. The chain combines TRBV4-1 with TRBJ1-6, with TRBD1 matching over 10 bases. The germline V gene has CDR1 MGHRA and CDR2 YSYEKL. Germline trimming cut 2 bases from V and 8 bases from J; bases unmatched to any gene: 6. This CDR3 comprises 16 residues.

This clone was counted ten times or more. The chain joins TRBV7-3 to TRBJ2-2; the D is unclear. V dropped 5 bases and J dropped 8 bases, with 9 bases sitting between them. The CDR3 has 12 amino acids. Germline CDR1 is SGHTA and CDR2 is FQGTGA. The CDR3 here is CASSPGVGELFF. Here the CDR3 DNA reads TGTGCCAGCAGCCCTGGTGTTGGGGAGCTGTTTTTT.

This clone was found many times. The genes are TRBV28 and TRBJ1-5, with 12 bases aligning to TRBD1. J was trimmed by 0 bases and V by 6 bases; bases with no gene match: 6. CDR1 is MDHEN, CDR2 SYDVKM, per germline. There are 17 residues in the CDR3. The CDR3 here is CASRGTGGEISNQPQHF. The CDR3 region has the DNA TGTGCCAGCAGAGGGACAGGGGGCGAGATTAGCAATCAGCCCCAGCATTTT. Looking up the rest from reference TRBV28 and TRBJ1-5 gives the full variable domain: DVKVTQSSRYLVKRTGEKVFLECVQDMDHENMFWYRQDPGLGLRLIYFSYDVKMKEKGDIPEGYSVSREKKERFSLILESASTNQTSMYLCASRGTGGEISNQPQHFGDGTRLSIL.

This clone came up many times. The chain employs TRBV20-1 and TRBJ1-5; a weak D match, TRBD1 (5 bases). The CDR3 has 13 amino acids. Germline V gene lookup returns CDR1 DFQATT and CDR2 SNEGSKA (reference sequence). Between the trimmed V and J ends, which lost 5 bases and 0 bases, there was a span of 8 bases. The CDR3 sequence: CSAPTDSNQPQHF. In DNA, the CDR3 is TGCAGTGCTCCGACAGATAGCAATCAGCCCCAGCATTTT.

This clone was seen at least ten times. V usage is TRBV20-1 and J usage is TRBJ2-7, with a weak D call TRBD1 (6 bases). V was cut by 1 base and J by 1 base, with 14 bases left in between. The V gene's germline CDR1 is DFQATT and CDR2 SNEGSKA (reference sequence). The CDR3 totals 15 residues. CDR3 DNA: TGCAGTGCTAGAGGGCCCCGGGACACTTCCTACGAGCAGTACTTC. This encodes CSARGPRDTSYEQYF.

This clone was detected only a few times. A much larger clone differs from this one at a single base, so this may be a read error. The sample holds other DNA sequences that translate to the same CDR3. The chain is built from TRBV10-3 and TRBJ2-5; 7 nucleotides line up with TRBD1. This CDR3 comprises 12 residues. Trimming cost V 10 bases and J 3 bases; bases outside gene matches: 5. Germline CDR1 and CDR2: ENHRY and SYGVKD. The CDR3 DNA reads TGTGCCACTGGACAGGCGAAAGAGACCCAGTACTTC. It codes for CATGQAKETQYF.

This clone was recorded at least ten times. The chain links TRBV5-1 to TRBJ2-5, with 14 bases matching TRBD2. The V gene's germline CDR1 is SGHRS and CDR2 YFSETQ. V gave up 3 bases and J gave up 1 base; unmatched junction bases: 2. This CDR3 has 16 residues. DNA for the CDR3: TGCGCCAGCAGCTCTGGACTAGCGGGGGGCCAAGAGACCCAGTACTTC. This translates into CASSSGLAGGQETQYF.

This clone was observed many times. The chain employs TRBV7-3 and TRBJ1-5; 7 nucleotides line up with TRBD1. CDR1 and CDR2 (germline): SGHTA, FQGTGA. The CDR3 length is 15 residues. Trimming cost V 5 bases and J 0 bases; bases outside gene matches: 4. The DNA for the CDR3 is TGTGCCAGCAGCGCCGGGACAGATAGCAATCAGCCCCAGCATTTT. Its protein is CASSAGTDSNQPQHF.